A selection of T cell receptor beta chains follows, all from one sample in a study of blood T cell repertoires in COVID-19. Assay: immunoSEQ multiplex PCR; the TCRdb copy retains only in-frame clones and omits some. The sample comprises about 140,000 clones, 88% of which are singletons, and less than 2% rests with the top ten. The sample consisted of peripheral blood. The receptors derive from a woman aged 55-70 years with acute or convalescent COVID-19. Both conserved end residues are part of each CDR3. A D gene is named only where the DNA matches it firmly. The listing skips clone size in some rows; elsewhere it reads once, few, many or a size class.

TRBJ2-3 | 17 | - | TRBV27 | TRBD1 | CASSFRFRTGVPDTQYF | TGTGCCAGCAGTTTTCGTTTTAGGACAGGGGTCCCAGATACGCAGTATTTT
TRBJ1-3 | 16 | - | TRBV21-1 | - | CASSKYERNSGNTIYF | TGTGCCAGCAGCAAATACGAGCGGAACTCTGGAAACACCATATATTTT
TRBJ2-1 | 15 | - | TRBV18 | TRBD2 | CASSRGGVFYNEQFF | TGTGCCAGCTCACGCGGGGGAGTATTCTACAATGAGCAGTTCTTC
TRBJ1-5 | 14 | - | TRBV19 | - | CASRGLLGNQPQHF | TGTGCCAGTAGGGGGCTTCTTGGCAATCAGCCCCAGCATTTT
TRBJ2-1 | 13 | - | TRBV28 | - | CASSPLGGNEQFF | TGTGCCAGCAGCCCCCTCGGCGGCAATGAGCAGTTCTTC
TRBJ2-2 | 14 | few | TRBV6-5 | - | CASNSGQNTGELFF | TGTGCCAGCAATTCCGGACAGAACACCGGGGAGCTGTTTTTT
TRBJ1-4 | 14 | - | TRBV9 | TRBD1 | CASSAGDSTEKLFF | TGTGCCAGCAGCGCGGGGGACAGTACCGAAAAACTGTTTTTT
TRBJ1-1 | 15 | - | TRBV4-1 | - | CASSPRPASDTEAFF | TGCGCCAGCAGCCCCAGGCCGGCATCCGACACTGAAGCTTTCTTT
TRBJ1-4 | 17 | - | TRBV6-1 | TRBD1 | CASSGVGQGSRHEKLFF | TGTGCCAGCAGTGGGGTGGGACAGGGAAGTCGTCATGAAAAACTGTTTTTT
TRBJ2-7 | 15 | once | TRBV7-8 | TRBD2 | CASSLVTSGYYEQYF | TGTGCCAGCAGCTTAGTGACTAGCGGGTACTACGAGCAGTACTTC
TRBJ1-5 | 12 | - | TRBV30 | - | CAWSVGLQPQHF | TGTGCCTGGAGTGTCGGTCTACAGCCCCAGCATTTT
TRBJ2-3 | 16 | - | TRBV7-9 | - | CASSPPETGNTDTQYF | TGTGCCAGCAGCCCCCCTGAGACAGGTAACACAGATACGCAGTATTTT
TRBJ1-5 | 15 | few | TRBV3-1/TRBV3-2 | TRBD1 | CASSHRDRGHQPQHF | TGTGCCAGCAGCCATAGGGACAGGGGCCATCAGCCCCAGCATTTT
TRBJ1-2 | 14 | - | TRBV19 | - | CASSIYERHYGYTF | TGTGCCAGTAGTATTTATGAGCGTCACTATGGCTACACCTTC
TRBJ1-4 | 14 | - | TRBV7-9 | TRBD1 | CASSVGTGIEKLFF | TGTGCCAGCAGCGTCGGGACAGGGATTGAAAAACTGTTTTTT
TRBJ1-2 | 16 | - | TRBV5-4 | - | CASSLSGGLSNYGYTF | TGTGCCAGCAGCTTGTCCGGGGGTCTTTCTAACTATGGCTACACCTTC
TRBJ2-1 | 19 | - | TRBV27 | TRBD2 | CASSLAASGGPSSYNEQFF | TGTGCCAGCAGTTTAGCGGCTAGCGGGGGCCCTAGCTCCTACAATGAGCAGTTCTTC
TRBJ1-2 | 15 | once | TRBV5-1 | TRBD1 | CASSPGQGANYGYTF | TGCGCCAGCAGCCCAGGACAGGGTGCTAACTATGGCTACACCTTC
TRBJ1-2 | 15 | - | TRBV3-1/TRBV3-2 | TRBD1 | CASSQAPTGRNGYTF | TGTGCCAGCAGCCAAGCCCCGACAGGGCGGAATGGCTACACCTTC
TRBJ1-2 | 14 | - | TRBV6-2/TRBV6-3 | TRBD1 | CASSTMTGMYGYTF | TGTGCCAGCAGTACAATGACAGGGATGTATGGCTACACCTTC
TRBJ1-2 | 12 | - | TRBV27 | - | CASSKTGSGYTF | TGTGCCAGCAGTAAAACAGGGAGTGGCTACACCTTC
TRBJ1-3 | 16 | few | TRBV7-9 | - | CASSFMEGLSGNTIYF | TGTGCCAGCAGCTTTATGGAGGGCCTCTCTGGAAACACCATATATTTT
TRBJ2-5 | 13 | - | TRBV5-4 | TRBD1 | CASSRDREETQYF | TGTGCCAGCAGCCGGGACAGGGAAGAGACCCAGTACTTC
TRBJ2-5 | 17 | - | TRBV9 | TRBD2 | CASSVGGSGGLGETQYF | TGTGCCAGCAGCGTAGGAGGTAGCGGGGGATTAGGAGAGACCCAGTACTTC
TRBJ2-5 | 15 | - | TRBV5-1 | TRBD2 | CASSLQASGQETQYF | TGCGCCAGCAGCTTACAGGCTAGCGGGCAAGAGACCCAGTACTTC
TRBJ2-5 | 14 | - | TRBV4-2 | - | CASSQGTEVETQYF | TGTGCCAGCAGCCAAGGAACGGAGGTAGAGACCCAGTACTTC
TRBJ1-2 | 16 | - | TRBV7-9 | TRBD1 | CASSFSARQGGYGYTF | TGTGCCAGCAGCTTCTCCGCCAGACAGGGGGGCTATGGCTACACCTTC
TRBJ2-2 | 13 | - | TRBV7-3 | - | CASSKGAPGELFF | TGTGCCAGCAGCAAAGGGGCCCCCGGGGAGCTGTTTTTT
TRBJ2-5 | 15 | - | TRBV5-4 | TRBD2 | CASSLDLAGQETQYF | TGTGCCAGCAGCTTGGACCTAGCGGGTCAAGAGACCCAGTACTTC
TRBJ1-6 | 15 | - | TRBV6-6 | TRBD1 | CASSYSDRENSPLHF | TGTGCCAGCAGTTACTCAGACAGGGAAAATTCACCCCTCCACTTT
TRBJ1-6 | 15 | - | TRBV18 | TRBD1 | CASSSDRGYNSPLHF | TGTGCCAGCTCATCAGACAGGGGATATAATTCACCCCTCCACTTT
TRBJ1-6 | 16 | - | TRBV5-6 | - | CASSLASGVGNSPLHF | TGTGCCAGCAGCTTGGCCTCAGGGGTGGGGAATTCACCCCTCCACTTT
TRBJ1-1 | 14 | - | TRBV19 | TRBD1 | CASSTTGTGTEAFF | TGTGCCAGTAGCACTACCGGGACAGGGACCGAAGCTTTCTTT
TRBJ1-5 | 17 | - | TRBV28 | - | CASTLFIGGYSNQPQHF | TGTGCCAGCACCCTATTTATAGGGGGATATAGCAATCAGCCCCAGCATTTT
TRBJ1-5 | 13 | - | TRBV18 | - | CASSQGQDQPQHF | TGTGCCAGCTCACAGGGGCAGGATCAGCCCCAGCATTTT
TRBJ2-4 | 14 | - | TRBV19 | - | CASTSFAAANIQYF | TGTGCCAGTACCTCATTCGCGGCGGCAAACATTCAGTACTTC